The text below deals with one TCR beta chain. Antigen specificity is unknown. This specimen comes from a study of radiotherapy plus CTLA-4 blockade in lung cancer. Points from the study as a whole: The study found tumor-derived TCR clones expanded in blood after radiotherapy plus ipilimumab. Response, reportedly, was best predicted by interferon-beta along with early blood T cell clone dynamics.

Method: immunoSEQ multiplex PCR; TCRdb's copy keeps in-frame clones and lacks some. The repertoire consists of about 50,000 clones, with roughly 85% occurring once and the leading ten covering about a quarter. The TCR originated in a human donor with non-small cell lung cancer whose response to radiotherapy plus ipilimumab could not be evaluated. Material: peripheral blood, obtained from a patient treated with radiotherapy plus ipilimumab.

CDR3 nucleotides: TGTGCCAGCAGTGCCTCGGTTTTAGGGGGGGGACCCCAGCATTTT. It is translated as CASSASVLGGGPQHF. V and J are TRBV28 and TRBJ1-5; a weak D match, TRBD1 (6 bases). V dropped 5 bases and J dropped 10 bases, with 21 bases sitting between them. The CDR3 is 15 residues long. The germline V gene encodes CDR1 MDHEN and CDR2 SYDVKM.